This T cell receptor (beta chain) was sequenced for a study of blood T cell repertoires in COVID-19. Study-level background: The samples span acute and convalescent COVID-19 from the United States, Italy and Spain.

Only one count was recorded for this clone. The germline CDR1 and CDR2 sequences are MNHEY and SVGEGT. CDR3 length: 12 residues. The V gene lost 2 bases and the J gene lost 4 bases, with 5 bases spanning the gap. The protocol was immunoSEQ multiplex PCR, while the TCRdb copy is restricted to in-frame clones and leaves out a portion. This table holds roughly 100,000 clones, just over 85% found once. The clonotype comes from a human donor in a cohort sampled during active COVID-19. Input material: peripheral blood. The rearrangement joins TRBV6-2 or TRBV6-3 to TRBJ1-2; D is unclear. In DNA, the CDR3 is TGTGCCAGCAGTTACGCCGGCTATGGCTACACCTTC. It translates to CASSYAGYGYTF.